The present TCR beta chain was sequenced within a study of regulatory T cells in long-lasting Graves disease. The V gene's germline CDR1 is MDHEN and CDR2 SYDVKM. V was clipped by 5 bases and J by 6 bases, with 22 bases between them. This CDR3 is built from 16 residues. The TCR beta library used iRepertoire HTBI primers with Arm-PCR amplification of CDR3. Via MiXCR, TCRdb re-called the multiplex PCR reads, giving one row per CDR3 protein. This sample has approximately 350,000 distinct CDR3 sequences, with 16% found just once. As to time point: newly diagnosed GD, antithyroid drugs for less than 3 months. With RNA extracted from PBMCs as input, the TCR library was made. This clonotype was found many times. This sample was also put to use in a study of T cells in Graves' hyperthyroidism and ophthalmopathy.

The sequence was obtained from a man aged 35-49 years with Graves disease. The sample in question was peripheral blood mononuclear cells (PBMCs), obtained at new diagnosis, from a patient treated with antithyroid drugs. V and J are TRBV28 and TRBJ2-5; D possibly corresponds to TRBD1 (5 bases). The CDR3 spells CASSPPTQGVVKTQYF. The DNA for the CDR3 is TGTGCCAGCAGTCCTCCTACCCAGGGCGTGGTGAAGACCCAGTACTTC.